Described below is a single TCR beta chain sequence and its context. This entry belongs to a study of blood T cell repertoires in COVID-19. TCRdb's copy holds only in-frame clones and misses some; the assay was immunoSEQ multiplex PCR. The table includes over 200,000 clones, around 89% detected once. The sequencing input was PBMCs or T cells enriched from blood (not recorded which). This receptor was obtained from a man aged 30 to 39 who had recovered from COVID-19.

As DNA, the CDR3 is TGTGCCAGCAGCTTACAGGGGTCGAACACTGAAGCTTTCTTT. Protein sequence: CASSLQGSNTEAFF. The V call is TRBV11-3, the J call TRBJ1-1; tentatively, D is TRBD1 (6 bases). Trimming left V 2 bases short and J 1 base short, with 8 bases between. Per germline, CDR1 SGHNT and CDR2 YENEEA. The CDR3 covers 14 residues. Variable domain in full (rest from reference TRBV11-3 and TRBJ1-1): EAGVVQSPRYKIIEKKQPVAFWCNPISGHNTLYWYLQNLGQGPELLIRYENEEAVDDSQLPKDRFSAERLKGVDSTLKIQPAELGDSAVYLCASSLQGSNTEAFFGQGTRLTVV.